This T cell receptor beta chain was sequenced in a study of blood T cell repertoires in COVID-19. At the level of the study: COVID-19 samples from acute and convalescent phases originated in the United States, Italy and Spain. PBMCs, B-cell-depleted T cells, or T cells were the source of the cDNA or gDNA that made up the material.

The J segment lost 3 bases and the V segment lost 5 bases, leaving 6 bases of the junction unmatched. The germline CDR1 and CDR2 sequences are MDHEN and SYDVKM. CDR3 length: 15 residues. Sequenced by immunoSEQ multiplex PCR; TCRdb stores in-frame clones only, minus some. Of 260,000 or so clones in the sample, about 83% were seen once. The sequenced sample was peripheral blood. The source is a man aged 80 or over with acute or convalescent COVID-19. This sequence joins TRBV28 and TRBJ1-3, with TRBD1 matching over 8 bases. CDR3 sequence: CASSGRTGHGNTIYF. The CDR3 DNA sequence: TGTGCCAGCAGTGGAAGGACAGGGCATGGAAACACCATATATTTT.